This T cell receptor (beta chain) appears in the sequencing data of a study of human T cells and chemical hapten exposure. This clonotype occurred many times. The CDR3 is 16 amino acids. Germline V lookup: CDR1 SGDLS, CDR2 YYNGEE. J gave up 0 bases and V 3 bases, and 3 bases lay outside the gene matches. One entry per CDR3 protein results from TCRdb running MiXCR on the RACE reads. The data hold approximately 370,000 distinct CDR3 sequences, with over 5% observed a single time. Time point meaning: pre-sensitization, week 0. The treatment denotes: therapeutic diphenylcyclopropenone sensitization with weekly scalp DPC.

The TCR was taken from a woman aged 18-35 years with alopecia areata. Some clones in this sample may be carry-over from other donors' samples. This chain uses TRBV9 with TRBJ2-3; TRBD2 aligns across 11 bases. Material: whole blood, obtained in connection with sensitization to the hapten diphenylcyclopropenone (DPC). The CDR3 region has the DNA TGTGCCAGCAGCGGGGGACTAGCGGTGAGCACAGATACGCAGTATTTT. Protein product: CASSGGLAVSTDTQYF.